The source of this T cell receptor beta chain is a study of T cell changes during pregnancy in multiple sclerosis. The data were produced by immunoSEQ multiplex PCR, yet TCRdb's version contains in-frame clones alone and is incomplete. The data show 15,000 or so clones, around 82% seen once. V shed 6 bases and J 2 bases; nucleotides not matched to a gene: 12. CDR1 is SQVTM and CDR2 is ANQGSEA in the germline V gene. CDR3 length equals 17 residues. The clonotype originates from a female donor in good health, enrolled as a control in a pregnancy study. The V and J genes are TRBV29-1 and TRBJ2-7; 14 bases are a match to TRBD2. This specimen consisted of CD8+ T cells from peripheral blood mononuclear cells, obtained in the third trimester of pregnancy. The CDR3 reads CSVRTGTSGSRPYEQYF. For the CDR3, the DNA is TGCAGCGTGAGGACCGGGACTAGCGGGAGTAGGCCCTACGAGCAGTACTTC.